This T cell receptor (beta chain) originates from a study of control samples from healthy donors and cancer patients. Profiled with immunoSEQ multiplex PCR; TCRdb holds only in-frame clones, not every one. The profile shows some 57,000 clones, nearly 96% of them singletons. CDR3 size: 17 residues. Germline V CDR1 and CDR2: SGHAT, FQNNGV. V dropped 1 base and J dropped 1; count of bases not matched to a gene: 4. This clonotype originated in a woman aged 25 to 39 in good health. This chain uses TRBV11-2 with TRBJ1-1, with 12 bases that match TRBD1. Sample: blood. CDR3 DNA sequence: TGTGCCAGCAGCTTAGTATGGGACAGGGGGCCGAACACTGAAGCTTTCTTT. Amino acid sequence: CASSLVWDRGPNTEAFF.